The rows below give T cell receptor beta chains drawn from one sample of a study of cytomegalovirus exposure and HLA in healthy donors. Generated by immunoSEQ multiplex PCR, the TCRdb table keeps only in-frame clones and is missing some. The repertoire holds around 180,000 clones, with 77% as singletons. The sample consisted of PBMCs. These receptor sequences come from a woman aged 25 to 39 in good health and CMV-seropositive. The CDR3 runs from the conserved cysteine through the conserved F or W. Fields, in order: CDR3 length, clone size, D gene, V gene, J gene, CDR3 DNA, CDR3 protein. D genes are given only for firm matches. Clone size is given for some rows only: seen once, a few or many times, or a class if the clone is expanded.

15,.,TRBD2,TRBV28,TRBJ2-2,TGTGCCAGCAGCCAGGGCCTAGCGGGAGGCGGGGAGCTGTTTTTT,CASSQGLAGGGELFF
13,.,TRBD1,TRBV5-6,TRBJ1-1,TGTGCCAGCAGCTTGCAGGGGGGCACTGAAGCTTTCTTT,CASSLQGGTEAFF
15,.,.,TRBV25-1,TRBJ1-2,TGTGCCAGCAGTGATCGTGTGGACATACAGTATGGCTACACCTTC,CASSDRVDIQYGYTF
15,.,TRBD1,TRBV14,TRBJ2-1,TGTGCCAGCAGCCAAGCGGGACAGTCCTACAATGAGCAGTTCTTC,CASSQAGQSYNEQFF
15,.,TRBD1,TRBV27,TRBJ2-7,TGTGCCAGCACCCTTGGACAGGGGCCACACTACGAGCAGTACTTC,CASTLGQGPHYEQYF
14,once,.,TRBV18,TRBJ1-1,TGTGCCAGCTCACCTAGCGGGGTATCTACTGAAGCTTTCTTT,CASSPSGVSTEAFF
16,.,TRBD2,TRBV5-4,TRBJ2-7,TGTGCCAGCAGTCGGACGGGGAGGACTAGTTCTGACGAGCAGTACTTC,CASSRTGRTSSDEQYF
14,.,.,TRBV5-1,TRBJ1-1,TGCGCCAGCAGCCCCGGGACAAAGAACACTGAAGCTTTCTTT,CASSPGTKNTEAFF
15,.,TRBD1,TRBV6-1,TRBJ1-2,TGTGCCAGCAGTGCGGGGGGACAGGGGCTCTATGGCTACACCTTC,CASSAGGQGLYGYTF
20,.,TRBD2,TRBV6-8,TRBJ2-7,TGTGCCAGCAGTCGACAGTACTGGGTAGCGGGAGCGGCCCTTAACTACGAGCAGTACTTC,CASSRQYWVAGAALNYEQYF
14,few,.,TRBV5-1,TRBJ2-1,TGCGCCAGCAGCTTGGGGGGCGGAGACAATGAGCAGTTCTTC,CASSLGGGDNEQFF
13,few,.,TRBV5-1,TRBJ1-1,TGCGCCAGCAGCTTTTCCCCCGACAGTGAAGCTTTCTTT,CASSFSPDSEAFF
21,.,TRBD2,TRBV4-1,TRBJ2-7,TGCGCCAGCAGCCAAAGCAGAGGGACTAGCGGGATGGTGGGGAGCTCCTACGAGCAGTACTTC,CASSQSRGTSGMVGSSYEQYF
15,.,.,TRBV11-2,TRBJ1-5,TGTGCCAGCAGCTTAGAACCTGGGGGCGCGTGGCCCCAGCATTTT,CASSLEPGGAWPQHF
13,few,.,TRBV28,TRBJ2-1,TGTGCCAGCGTGGGGAGCTCCTACAATGAGCAGTTCTTC,CASVGSSYNEQFF
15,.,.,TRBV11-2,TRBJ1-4,TGTGCCAGCAGCTTAGAAGGGGCAACTAATGAAAAACTGTTTTTT,CASSLEGATNEKLFF
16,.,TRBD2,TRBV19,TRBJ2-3,TGTGCCAGTAGTCCGCAGCGGGAGGATGGGACAGATACGCAGTATTTT,CASSPQREDGTDTQYF
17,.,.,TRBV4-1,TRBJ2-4,TGCGCCAGCAGCCAAGAGGTCTCCGGGGGACTCAAAAACATTCAGTACTTC,CASSQEVSGGLKNIQYF
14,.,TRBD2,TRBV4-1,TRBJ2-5,TGCGCCAGCAGCCACCCAAGGGAGGGAGGGACCCAGTACTTC,CASSHPREGGTQYF
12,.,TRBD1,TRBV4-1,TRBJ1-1,TGCGCCAGCAGCTGGGGGGACAGGGCGGATATTTTT,CASSWGDRADIF
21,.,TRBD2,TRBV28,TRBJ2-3,TGTGCCAGCAGTCAAACGGGACTAGCGGGAGGCGGGTGGGTGAGCACAGATACGCAGTATTTT,CASSQTGLAGGGWVSTDTQYF
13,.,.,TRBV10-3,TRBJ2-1,TGTGCCACCCGGCGGGAAGGTGGTAATGAGCAGTTCTTC,CATRREGGNEQFF
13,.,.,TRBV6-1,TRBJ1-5,TGTGCCAGCGAAGACAGGTGGAATCAGCCCCAGCATTTT,CASEDRWNQPQHF
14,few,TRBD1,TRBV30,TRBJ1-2,TGTGCCTGGAGTATCCCGGGACAGCCCTATGGCTACACCTTC,CAWSIPGQPYGYTF
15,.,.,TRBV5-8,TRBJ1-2,TGTGCCAGCAGTCGTGAAAAGGGAGAAGGCTATGGCTACACCTTC,CASSREKGEGYGYTF
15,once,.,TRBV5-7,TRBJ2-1,TGTGCCAGCAGCTTGTGGTGTCTAGTCTACAATGAGCAGTTCTTC,CASSLWCLVYNEQFF
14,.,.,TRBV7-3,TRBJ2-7,TGTGCCAGCAGCCGACTATCCTTTCTAGACGAGCAGTACTTC,CASSRLSFLDEQYF
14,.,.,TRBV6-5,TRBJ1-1,TGTGCCAGCAGTTACAGGGGGACGGAGACTGAAGCTTTCTTT,CASSYRGTETEAFF
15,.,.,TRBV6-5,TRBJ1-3,TGTGCCAGCAGCCCGGGGGGGAACTCTGGAAACACCATATATTTT,CASSPGGNSGNTIYF
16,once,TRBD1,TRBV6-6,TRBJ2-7,TGTGCCAGCAGTTACCATCCGGGACAGGGAGGCTACGAGCAGTACTTC,CASSYHPGQGGYEQYF
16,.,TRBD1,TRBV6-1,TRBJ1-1,TGTGCCAGCAGTGAACGGTCAGGGGGCGCCAGCACTGAAGCTTTCTTT,CASSERSGGASTEAFF
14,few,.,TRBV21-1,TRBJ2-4,TGTGCCAGCCCGGGGAGAGGCTCCAAAAACATTCAGTACTTC,CASPGRGSKNIQYF
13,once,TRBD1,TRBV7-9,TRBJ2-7,TGTGCCAGCAGCTTGACAGGGGGATACGAGCAGTACTTC,CASSLTGGYEQYF
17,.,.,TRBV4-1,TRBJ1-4,TGCGCCAGCAGCCAAGTCTTCCCGGGAGGGAGAAATGAAAAACTGTTTTTT,CASSQVFPGGRNEKLFF
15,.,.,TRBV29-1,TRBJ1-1,TGCAGCGTTGAAGGCCCGGACGGAAGGAGGACTGAAGCTTTCTTT,CSVEGPDGRRTEAFF
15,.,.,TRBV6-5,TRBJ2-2,TGTGCCAGCAGTTACTCGCAGGGAGGCACCGGGGAGCTGTTTTTT,CASSYSQGGTGELFF
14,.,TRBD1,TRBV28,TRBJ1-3,TGTGCCAGCAGTTCCGGGACAGACAGAAACACCATATATTTT,CASSSGTDRNTIYF
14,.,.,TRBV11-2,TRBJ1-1,TGTGCCAGCAGCCCTTGGGGAGGGACAATTGAAGCTTTCTTT,CASSPWGGTIEAFF
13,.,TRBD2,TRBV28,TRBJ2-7,TGTGCCAGCGCGCTAGCGGTGGAGAGAGAGCAGTACTTC,CASALAVEREQYF
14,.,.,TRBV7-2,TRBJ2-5,TGTGCCAGCAGCTTAGAAGCTAGTTTGGAGACCCAGTACTTC,CASSLEASLETQYF
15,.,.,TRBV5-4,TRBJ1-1,TGTGCCAGCAGCTTGGGGGGTCGGGGGGACACTGAAGCTTTCTTT,CASSLGGRGDTEAFF
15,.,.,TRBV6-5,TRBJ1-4,TGTGCCAGCAGTTATGAGGGTCTTTCTAATGAAAAACTGTTTTTT,CASSYEGLSNEKLFF